This T cell receptor (beta chain) was found in a study of cytomegalovirus exposure and HLA in healthy donors. Study-level results: Cytomegalovirus status, reportedly, was diagnosed with high specificity and sensitivity by the classifier. In a later analysis, TCR beta V- and J-gene trimming was associated with a missense DCLRE1C variant. Cytomegalovirus-associated status was assigned to more than 150 TCR beta chains. Many donors carried some public TCRs, although rarity characterized most TCR sequences.

About this clone itself: Its antigen is undetermined.

The PCR ran on 60 Vbeta and 13 Jbeta primers. The protocol was immunoSEQ multiplex PCR, while the TCRdb copy is restricted to in-frame clones and leaves out a portion. This sample carries about 150,000 clones, around 65% of them seen once, and the ten largest clones take around 2.9%. The source is a woman in her thirties in good health and CMV-seropositive. Sequenced: PBMCs.

CDR3 DNA: TGTGCCAGCAGTCCCTTCGGAGCTGAAGCTTTCTTT. This gives the protein CASSPFGAEAFF. The chain joins TRBV13 to TRBJ1-1; D is ambiguous. Trimming cost V 6 bases and J 6 bases, with 11 bases left between them. In germline, CDR1 is PRHDT, CDR2 FYEKMQ (reference sequence). The CDR3 extends over 12 amino acids.